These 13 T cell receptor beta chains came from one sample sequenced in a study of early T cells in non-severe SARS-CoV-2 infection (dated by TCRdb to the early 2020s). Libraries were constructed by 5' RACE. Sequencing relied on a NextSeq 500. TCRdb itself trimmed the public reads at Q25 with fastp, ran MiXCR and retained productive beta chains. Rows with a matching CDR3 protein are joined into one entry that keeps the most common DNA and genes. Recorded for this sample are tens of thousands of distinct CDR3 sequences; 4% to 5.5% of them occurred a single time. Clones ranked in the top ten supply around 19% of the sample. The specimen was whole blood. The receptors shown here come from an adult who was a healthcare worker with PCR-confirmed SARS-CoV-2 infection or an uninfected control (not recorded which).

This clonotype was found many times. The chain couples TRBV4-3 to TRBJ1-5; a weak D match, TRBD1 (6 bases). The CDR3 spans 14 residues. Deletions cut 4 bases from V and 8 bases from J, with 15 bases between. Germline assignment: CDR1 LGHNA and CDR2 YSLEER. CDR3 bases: TGCGCCAGCAGCCGAAGGACAGAAGGCGAGCCCCAGCATTTT. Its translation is CASSRRTEGEPQHF.

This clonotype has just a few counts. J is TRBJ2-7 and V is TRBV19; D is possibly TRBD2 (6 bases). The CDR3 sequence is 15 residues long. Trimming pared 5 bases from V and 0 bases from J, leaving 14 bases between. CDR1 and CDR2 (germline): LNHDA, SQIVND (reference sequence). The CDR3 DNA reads TGTGCCAGTAGTGGAGGAGGGACGAGCTCCTACGAGCAGTACTTC. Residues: CASSGGGTSSYEQYF.

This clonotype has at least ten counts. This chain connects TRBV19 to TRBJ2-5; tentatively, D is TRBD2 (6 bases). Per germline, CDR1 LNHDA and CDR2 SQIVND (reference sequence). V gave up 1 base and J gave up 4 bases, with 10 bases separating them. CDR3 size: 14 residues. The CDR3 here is CASSIGAGRETQYF. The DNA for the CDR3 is TGTGCCAGTAGTATAGGCGCGGGGAGAGAGACCCAGTACTTC. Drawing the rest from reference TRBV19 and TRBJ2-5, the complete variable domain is DGGITQSPKYLFRKEGQNVTLSCEQNLNHDAMYWYRQDPGQGLRLIYYSQIVNDFQKGDIAEGYSVSREKKESFPLTVTSAQKNPTAFYLCASSIGAGRETQYFGPGTRLLVL.

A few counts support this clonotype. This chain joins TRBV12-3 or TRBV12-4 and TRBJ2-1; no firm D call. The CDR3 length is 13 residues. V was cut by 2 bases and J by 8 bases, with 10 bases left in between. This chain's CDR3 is CASSLTRWDEQFF. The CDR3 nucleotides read TGTGCCAGCAGTTTAACCCGGTGGGATGAGCAGTTCTTC.

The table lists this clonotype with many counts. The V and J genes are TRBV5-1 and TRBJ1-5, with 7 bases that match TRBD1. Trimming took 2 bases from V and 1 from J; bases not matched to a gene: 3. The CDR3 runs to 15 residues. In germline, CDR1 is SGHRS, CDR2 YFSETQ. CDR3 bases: TGCGCCAGCAGCTTACAGGGGAGCAGCAATCAGCCCCAGCATTTT. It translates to CASSLQGSSNQPQHF. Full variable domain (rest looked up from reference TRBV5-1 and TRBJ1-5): KAGVTQTPRYLIKTRGQQVTLSCSPISGHRSVSWYQQTPGQGLQFLFEYFSETQRNKGNFPGRFSGRQFSNSRSEMNVSTLELGDSALYLCASSLQGSSNQPQHFGDGTRLSIL.

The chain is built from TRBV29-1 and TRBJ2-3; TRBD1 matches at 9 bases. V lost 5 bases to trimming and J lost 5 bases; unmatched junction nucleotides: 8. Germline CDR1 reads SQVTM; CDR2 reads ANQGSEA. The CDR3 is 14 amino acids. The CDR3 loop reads CSVIGQGNGDTQYF. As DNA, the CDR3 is TGCAGCGTTATTGGACAGGGGAATGGAGATACGCAGTATTTT.

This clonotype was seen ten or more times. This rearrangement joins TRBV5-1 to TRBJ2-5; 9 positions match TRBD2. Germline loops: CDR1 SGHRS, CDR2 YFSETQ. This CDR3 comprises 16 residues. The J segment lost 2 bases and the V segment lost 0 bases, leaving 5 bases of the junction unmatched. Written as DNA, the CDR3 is TGCGCCAGCAGCTTGGAAGCGGGAGGTCTACAAGAGACCCAGTACTTC. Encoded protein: CASSLEAGGLQETQYF.

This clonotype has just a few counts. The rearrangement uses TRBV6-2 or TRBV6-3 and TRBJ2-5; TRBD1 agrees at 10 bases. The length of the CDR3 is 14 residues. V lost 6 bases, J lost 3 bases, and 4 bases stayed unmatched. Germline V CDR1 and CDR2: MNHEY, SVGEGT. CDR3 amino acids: CASSPGTGEETQYF. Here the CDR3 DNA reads TGTGCCAGCAGCCCCGGGACAGGGGAAGAGACCCAGTACTTC.

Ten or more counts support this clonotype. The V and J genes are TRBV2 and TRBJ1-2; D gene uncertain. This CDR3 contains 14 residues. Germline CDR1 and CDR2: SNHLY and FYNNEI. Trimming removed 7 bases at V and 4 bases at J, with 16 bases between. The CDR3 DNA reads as TGTGCCAGCACACACGCACCGGGTGGCTATGGCTACACCTTC. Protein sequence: CASTHAPGGYGYTF.

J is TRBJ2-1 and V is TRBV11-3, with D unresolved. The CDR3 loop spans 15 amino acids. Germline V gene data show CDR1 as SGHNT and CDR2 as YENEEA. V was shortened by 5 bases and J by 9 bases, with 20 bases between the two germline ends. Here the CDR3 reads CASSPHPTEGSEQFF. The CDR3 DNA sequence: TGTGCCAGCAGCCCGCACCCGACCGAAGGCAGTGAGCAGTTCTTC. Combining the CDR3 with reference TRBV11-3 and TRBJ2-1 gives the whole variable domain EAGVVQSPRYKIIEKKQPVAFWCNPISGHNTLYWYLQNLGQGPELLIRYENEEAVDDSQLPKDRFSAERLKGVDSTLKIQPAELGDSAVYLCASSPHPTEGSEQFFGPGTRLTVL.

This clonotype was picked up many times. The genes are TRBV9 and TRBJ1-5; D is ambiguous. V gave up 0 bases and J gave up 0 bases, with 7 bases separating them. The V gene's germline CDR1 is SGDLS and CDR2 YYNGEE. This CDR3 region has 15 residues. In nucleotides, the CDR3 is TGTGCCAGCAGCGTAGAGGGAATTAGCAATCAGCCCCAGCATTTT. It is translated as CASSVEGISNQPQHF. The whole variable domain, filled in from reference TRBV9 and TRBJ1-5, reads DSGVTQTPKHLITATGQRVTLRCSPRSGDLSVYWYQQSLDQGLQFLIQYYNGEERAKGNILERFSAQQFPDLHSELNLSSLELGDSALYFCASSVEGISNQPQHFGDGTRLSIL.

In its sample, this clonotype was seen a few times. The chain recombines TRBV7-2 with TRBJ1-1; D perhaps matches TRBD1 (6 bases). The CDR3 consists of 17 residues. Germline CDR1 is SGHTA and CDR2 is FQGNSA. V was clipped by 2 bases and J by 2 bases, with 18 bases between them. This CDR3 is CASSLRPTGTRNTEAFF. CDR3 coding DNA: TGTGCCAGCAGCTTAAGGCCCACCGGGACAAGAAACACTGAAGCTTTCTTT.

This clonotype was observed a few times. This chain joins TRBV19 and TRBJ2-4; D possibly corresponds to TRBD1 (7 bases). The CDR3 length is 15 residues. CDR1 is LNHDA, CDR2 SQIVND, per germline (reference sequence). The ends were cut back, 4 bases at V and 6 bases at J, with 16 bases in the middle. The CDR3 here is CASSTPSGDRNIQYF. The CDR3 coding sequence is TGTGCCAGTAGTACCCCCTCGGGGGACAGAAACATTCAGTACTTC.